The present T cell receptor (beta chain) was sequenced within a study of beta chain features in type 1 diabetes. This clone was counted at least ten times. Its target is unknown. CDR1 is SQVTM and CDR2 is ANQGSEA in the germline V gene. CDR3 length: 14 residues. Between the trimmed V and J ends, which lost 4 bases and 1 base, there was a span of 11 bases. Whole-study results and caveats: Researchers report that Type 1 diabetes patients had moderately but significantly shorter TCRB CDR3s across all four CD4+ subsets. PCR might preferentially amplify shorter templates, equally in patients and controls.

The whole isolated RNA underwent reverse transcription, so sequencing captured expressed TCRB transcripts. Samples of naive, central memory and regulatory T cells yielded a mean of about 3.57 million reads. Some clones are missing from TCRdb's copy, which holds only in-frame ones; the method was immunoSEQ multiplex PCR. This table has under 150,000 clones, roughly 10% appearing once. The chain uses TRBV29-1 and TRBJ1-5, with D perhaps matching TRBD1 (6 bases). The TCR was taken from a man aged 25-40 years with type 1 diabetes. Specimen: central memory CD4+ T cells from blood. Here the CDR3 reads CSVGSGHSNQPQHF. CDR3 in DNA: TGCAGCGTTGGGTCGGGACACAGCAATCAGCCCCAGCATTTT.